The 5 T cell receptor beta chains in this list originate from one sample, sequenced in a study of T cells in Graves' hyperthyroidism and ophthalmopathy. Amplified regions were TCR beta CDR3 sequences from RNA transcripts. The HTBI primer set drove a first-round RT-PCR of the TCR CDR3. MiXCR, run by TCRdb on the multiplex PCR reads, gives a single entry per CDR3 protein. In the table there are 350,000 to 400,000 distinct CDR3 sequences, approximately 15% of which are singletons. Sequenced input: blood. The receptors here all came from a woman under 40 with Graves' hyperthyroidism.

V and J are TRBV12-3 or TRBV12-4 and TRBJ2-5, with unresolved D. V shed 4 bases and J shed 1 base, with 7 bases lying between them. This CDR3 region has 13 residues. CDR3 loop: CASSWRIQETQYF. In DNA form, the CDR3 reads TGTGCCAGCAGTTGGAGAATCCAAGAGACCCAGTACTTC.

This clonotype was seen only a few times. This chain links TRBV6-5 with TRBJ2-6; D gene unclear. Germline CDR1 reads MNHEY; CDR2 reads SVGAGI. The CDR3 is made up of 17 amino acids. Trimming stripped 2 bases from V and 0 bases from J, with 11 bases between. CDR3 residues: CASSYLRTASGANVLTF. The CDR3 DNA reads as TGTGCCAGCAGTTACCTCCGGACGGCCTCTGGGGCCAACGTCCTGACTTTC.

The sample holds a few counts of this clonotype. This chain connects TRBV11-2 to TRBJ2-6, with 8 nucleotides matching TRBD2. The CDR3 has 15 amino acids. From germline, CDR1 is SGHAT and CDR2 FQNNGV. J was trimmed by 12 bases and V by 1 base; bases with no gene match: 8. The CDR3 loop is CASSLGTSGSVVLTF. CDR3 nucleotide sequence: TGTGCCAGCAGCTTAGGTACTAGCGGAAGTGTCGTCCTGACTTTC.

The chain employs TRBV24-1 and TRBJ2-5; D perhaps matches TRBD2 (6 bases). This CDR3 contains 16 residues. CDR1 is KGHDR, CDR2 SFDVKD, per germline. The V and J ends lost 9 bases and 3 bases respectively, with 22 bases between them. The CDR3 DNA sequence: TGTGCCACCTCTGGTGGGAGGACCGGGAAGGAAGAGACCCAGTACTTC. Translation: CATSGGRTGKEETQYF.

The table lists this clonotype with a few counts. In DNA, the CDR3 is TGCGCCAGCAGCCATGAGCCGGGAGCTTATAATGAAAAACTGTTTTTT. This encodes CASSHEPGAYNEKLFF. The chain recombines TRBV4-1 with TRBJ1-4; D remains ambiguous. In germline, CDR1 is MGHRA, CDR2 YSYEKL. The CDR3 sequence is 16 residues long. With 3 bases removed from V and 4 bases from J, the gap between germline ends came to 15 bases.